This T cell receptor (beta chain) emerged from a study of cytomegalovirus exposure and HLA in healthy donors. Turning to the study itself: Tens of millions of unique TCRs from HLA-typed donors were held in an early data release.

V lost 4 bases, J lost 4 bases, and 7 bases stayed unmatched. Germline CDR1 is MNHNS and CDR2 is SASEGT. The CDR3 spans 15 residues. General study findings and limits: Most sequenced TCRs were rare (though some public TCRs occurred in many donors). A later analysis reportedly found fewer N-insertions in an Asian-associated ancestry cluster than the approximately 660-donor mean. Reportedly, HLA-A and HLA-B alleles of most subjects were accurately predicted from TCR beta.

With 60 Vbeta and 13 Jbeta primers, the PCR was carried out. This table comes from immunoSEQ multiplex PCR, and its TCRdb copy is limited to in-frame clones, with some not included. Counted here are about 160,000 clones, approximately 79% occurring once; the ten biggest clones make up about 5.9%. In this sample, this clone turned up a few times. What it recognizes is unknown. V usage is TRBV6-1 and J usage is TRBJ1-5; 7 nucleotides align to TRBD1. This clonotype was obtained from a man between 45 and 60 years old in good health and CMV-seropositive. The sample was PBMCs. The CDR3 sequence is CASSGRTGTNQPQHF. The CDR3, as DNA: TGTGCCAGCAGTGGACGGACAGGCACAAATCAGCCCCAGCATTTT.